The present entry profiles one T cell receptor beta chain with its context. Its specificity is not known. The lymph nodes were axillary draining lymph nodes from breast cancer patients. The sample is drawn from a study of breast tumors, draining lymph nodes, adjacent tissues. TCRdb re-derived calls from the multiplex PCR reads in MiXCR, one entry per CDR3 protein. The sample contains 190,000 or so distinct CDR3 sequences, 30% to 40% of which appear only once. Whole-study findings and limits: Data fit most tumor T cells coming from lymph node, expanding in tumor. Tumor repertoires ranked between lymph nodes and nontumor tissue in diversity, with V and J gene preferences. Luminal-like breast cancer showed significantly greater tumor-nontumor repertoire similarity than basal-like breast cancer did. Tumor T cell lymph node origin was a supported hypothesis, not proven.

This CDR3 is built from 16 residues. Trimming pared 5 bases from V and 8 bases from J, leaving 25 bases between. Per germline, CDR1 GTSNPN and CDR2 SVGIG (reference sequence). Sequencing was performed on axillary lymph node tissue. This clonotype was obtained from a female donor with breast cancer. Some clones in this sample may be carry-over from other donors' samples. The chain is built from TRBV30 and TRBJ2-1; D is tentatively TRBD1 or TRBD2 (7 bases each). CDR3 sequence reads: CAWGGSREGALDEQFF. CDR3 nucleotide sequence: TGTGCCTGGGGTGGGAGTAGGGAGGGGGCCCTGGATGAGCAGTTCTTC.